The 20 T cell receptor beta chains in this list originate from one sample, sequenced in a study of T cell repertoires in cytomegalovirus infection. TCRdb called the reads again in MiXCR, with one record for every CDR3 protein. This sample carries under 850,000 distinct CDR3 sequences, under 40% of them seen once, and the ten largest clones take under 3%. Material for sequencing was PBMCs. The receptors come from a human donor in good health (CMV status not recorded). Some clones in this sample may be carry-over from other donors' samples.

V usage is TRBV4-2 and J usage is TRBJ1-3; D may be TRBD1 (6 bases). This CDR3 has 17 residues. V was pared by 1 base and J by 4 bases, with 17 bases between. Germline V lookup: CDR1 LGHNA, CDR2 YNFKEQ. The CDR3 coding sequence is TGTGCCAGCAGCCAAGCCAAAACACAGGGTCTCGGAAACACCATATATTTT. This sequence encodes CASSQAKTQGLGNTIYF.

This clonotype was observed a few times. The chain employs TRBV6-1 and TRBJ1-1; the D is unclear. This CDR3 is 12 amino acids long. Germline V lookup: CDR1 MNHNS, CDR2 SASEGT. V was trimmed by 7 bases and J by 2 bases, leaving 8 bases between them. CDR3 amino acids: CASILINTEAFF. The CDR3 nucleotides read TGTGCCAGCATTCTAATTAACACTGAAGCTTTCTTT.

V gene TRBV7-9 combines with J gene TRBJ1-5; 10 bases agree with TRBD1. CDR1 SEHNR and CDR2 FQNEAQ come from the germline V gene (reference sequence). The CDR3 loop spans 16 amino acids. The V segment lost 5 bases and the J segment 7 bases; nucleotides outside the gene matches: 11. CDR3 loop: CASSLGPGQGIQPQHF. CDR3 bases: TGTGCCAGCAGCCTGGGTCCGGGACAGGGGATCCAGCCCCAGCATTTT.

The chain employs TRBV11-3 and TRBJ2-2; 8 nucleotides align to TRBD1. The CDR3 extends over 16 amino acids. Germline CDR1 is SGHNT and CDR2 is YENEEA. V lost 5 bases to trimming and J lost 6 bases; unmatched junction nucleotides: 11. The CDR3: CASSQPDRGAAGELFF. CDR3 in DNA: TGTGCCAGCAGCCAGCCCGACAGGGGCGCGGCCGGGGAGCTGTTTTTT.

This chain links TRBV7-9 with TRBJ2-1, with D perhaps TRBD2 (6 bases). CDR3 length equals 15 residues. With 5 bases removed from V and 6 bases from J, the gap between germline ends came to 17 bases. Germline lookup yields CDR1 SEHNR and CDR2 FQNEAQ (reference sequence). CDR3 loop: CASSLKGLSINEQFF. The CDR3, as DNA: TGTGCCAGCAGCCTCAAGGGACTTTCAATCAATGAGCAGTTCTTC.

The V and J genes are TRBV5-1 and TRBJ1-5, with D unclear. Trimming cost V 0 bases and J 1 base, with 14 bases left between them. Germline CDR1 is SGHRS and CDR2 is YFSETQ. This CDR3 comprises 17 residues. DNA for the CDR3: TGCGCCAGCAGCTTGGTTCCCCTGTCTTCGAGCAATCAGCCCCAGCATTTT. Amino acids: CASSLVPLSSSNQPQHF. The variable domain in full, with the rest retrieved from reference TRBV5-1 and TRBJ1-5, is KAGVTQTPRYLIKTRGQQVTLSCSPISGHRSVSWYQQTPGQGLQFLFEYFSETQRNKGNFPGRFSGRQFSNSRSEMNVSTLELGDSALYLCASSLVPLSSSNQPQHFGDGTRLSIL.

The chain uses TRBV7-8 and TRBJ1-5; D is possibly TRBD1 (5 bases). The germline gives CDR1 SGHVS, CDR2 FQNEAQ. The CDR3 is 14 residues long. The V end was cut by 5 bases, the J end by 10 bases, with 18 bases between. This chain's CDR3 is CASSITGEYDPQHF. DNA for the CDR3: TGTGCCAGCAGCATTACAGGAGAGTATGACCCCCAGCATTTT. Using reference TRBV7-8 and TRBJ1-5 for the parts outside the CDR3, the full variable domain is GAGVSQSPRYKVAKRGQDVALRCDPISGHVSLFWYQQALGQGPEFLTYFQNEAQLDKSGLPSDRFFAERPEGSVSTLKIQRTQQEDSAVYLCASSITGEYDPQHFGDGTRLSIL.

The table lists this clonotype with a count of one. The rearrangement uses TRBV20-1 and TRBJ2-7, with D hard to call. This CDR3 has 11 amino acids. Germline CDR1 DFQATT, CDR2 SNEGSKA (reference sequence). The V end was cut by 5 bases, the J end by 4 bases, with 9 bases between. CDR3 amino acids: CSAPSGYEQYF. The CDR3 region has the DNA TGCAGTGCTCCAAGTGGTTACGAGCAGTACTTC.

The rearrangement links TRBV19 to TRBJ2-6; D unclear. This CDR3 spans 16 amino acids. Germline CDR1 reads LNHDA; CDR2 reads SQIVND (reference sequence). Deletions cut 5 bases from V and 0 bases from J, with 11 bases between. CDR3 amino acids: CASSSHLGSGANVLTF. For the CDR3, the DNA is TGTGCCAGTAGTTCCCACCTCGGCTCTGGGGCCAACGTCCTGACTTTC.

This clonotype occurred once. Compared with germline, one end of the junction differs, possibly owing to a read error. This sequence joins TRBV19 and TRBJ2-6; D possibly corresponds to TRBD2 (7 bases). Per the germline V gene, CDR1 is LNHDA and CDR2 is SQIVND (reference sequence). This CDR3 contains 18 residues. The CDR3 coding sequence is TGTGCCAGTAGTATATGGGGGGGGGCAGGGCCTGGGGCCAACGTCCTGAATTTC. This encodes CASSIWGGAGPGANVLNF. The whole variable domain, remainder taken from reference TRBV19 and TRBJ2-6, is DGGITQSPKYLFRKEGQNVTLSCEQNLNHDAMYWYRQDPGQGLRLIYYSQIVNDFQKGDIAEGYSVSREKKESFPLTVTSAQKNPTAFYLCASSIWGGAGPGANVLNFGAGSRLTVL.

At least ten counts were recorded for this clonotype. The V and J genes are TRBV7-8 and TRBJ1-4, with unresolved D. The V and J ends lost 3 bases and 7 bases respectively, with 18 bases between them. The CDR3 runs to 16 residues. Germline V gene sequence: CDR1 SGHVS, CDR2 FQNEAQ. The CDR3 sequence is CASSFADRFAGEKLFF. CDR3 nucleotides: TGTGCCAGCAGCTTTGCCGATAGGTTTGCTGGTGAAAAACTGTTTTTT.

In this sample, this clonotype turned up many times. The V and J genes are TRBV7-8 and TRBJ2-1; 7 bases agree with TRBD2. Per germline, CDR1 SGHVS and CDR2 FQNEAQ. There are 11 residues in the CDR3. Trimming removed 8 bases from V and 7 bases from J; junction bases left unmatched: 2. This CDR3 is CASVGGNEQFF. CDR3 DNA: TGTGCCAGCGTGGGGGGGAATGAGCAGTTCTTC.

In this sample, this clonotype turned up many times. V is TRBV7-6 and J is TRBJ2-1; D not certain. With 1 base removed from V and 3 bases from J, the gap between germline ends came to 10 bases. Per the germline V gene, CDR1 is SGHVS and CDR2 is FNYEAQ. The CDR3 loop spans 15 amino acids. CDR3 DNA: TGTGCCAGCAGCTTAGAACTTGGCTACTACAATGAGCAGTTCTTC. Amino acid sequence: CASSLELGYYNEQFF.

The chain joins TRBV7-9 to TRBJ2-3; 7 bases match TRBD2. Germline trimming cut 3 bases from V and 6 bases from J; bases unmatched to any gene: 9. Germline-derived CDR1 and CDR2 are SEHNR and FQNEAQ (reference sequence). The CDR3 runs 15 residues. The CDR3 loop reads CASSFWAGVMDTQYF. The DNA of the CDR3 is TGTGCCAGCAGCTTCTGGGCGGGGGTGATGGATACGCAGTATTTT.

This clonotype was counted between two and nine times. The V gene is TRBV7-9, the J gene TRBJ2-1; the match to TRBD2 covers 7 bases. From germline, CDR1 is SEHNR and CDR2 FQNEAQ (reference sequence). The CDR3 is made up of 15 amino acids. V gave up 3 bases and J gave up 4 bases; unmatched junction bases: 6. The CDR3 here is CASSFGREGYNEQFF. Here the CDR3 DNA reads TGTGCCAGCAGCTTCGGCAGGGAGGGATACAATGAGCAGTTCTTC. The whole variable domain, remainder taken from reference TRBV7-9 and TRBJ2-1, is DTGVSQNPRHKITKRGQNVTFRCDPISEHNRLYWYRQTLGQGPEFLTYFQNEAQLEKSRLLSDRFSAERPKGSFSTLEIQRTEQGDSAMYLCASSFGREGYNEQFFGPGTRLTVL.

The chain joins TRBV4-1 to TRBJ1-1; D is possibly TRBD1 (6 bases). V was pared by 0 bases and J by 11 bases, with 13 bases between. The CDR3 has 13 residues. Germline V gene lookup returns CDR1 MGHRA and CDR2 YSYEKL. The CDR3 sequence: CASSQDWDTYAFF. The CDR3 DNA reads TGCGCCAGCAGCCAAGATTGGGACACTTATGCTTTCTTT.

This clonotype appeared a few times. The chain employs TRBV19 and TRBJ1-5, with D possibly TRBD1 on 5 matching bases. CDR1 and CDR2 from the germline V gene are LNHDA and SQIVND (reference sequence). The V end was cut by 8 bases, the J end by 3 bases, with 14 bases between. The CDR3 runs to 14 residues. The CDR3 loop reads CASLRQGTNQPQHF. The CDR3 nucleotides are TGTGCCAGTCTTCGGCAGGGTACCAATCAGCCCCAGCATTTT.

The chain combines TRBV20-1 with TRBJ1-2, with 9 nucleotides matching TRBD1. This CDR3 has 13 residues. Germline CDR1 is DFQATT and CDR2 is SNEGSKA (reference sequence). The V segment lost 6 bases and the J segment 4 bases; nucleotides outside the gene matches: 6. CDR3 DNA sequence: TGCAGTGCGAGCCGGGACAGGGCCTATGGCTACACCTTC. This gives the protein CSASRDRAYGYTF.

This clonotype was observed a few times. The chain has TRBV23-1 and TRBJ2-1; 10 nucleotides line up with TRBD2. TRBV23-1 carries the ORF label, with uncertain function. CDR3 length equals 16 residues. V gave up 3 bases and J gave up 7 bases; unmatched junction bases: 9. The CDR3 reads CASSHSASGSPNEQFF. Here the CDR3 DNA reads TGCGCCAGCAGTCATTCCGCTAGCGGGAGTCCGAATGAGCAGTTCTTC.

This clonotype was detected only once. The chain is built from TRBV5-1 and TRBJ2-1, with a possible D match to TRBD1 (5 bases). V was pared by 6 bases and J by 4 bases, with 20 bases between. The germline V gene encodes CDR1 SGHRS and CDR2 YFSETQ. The CDR3 sequence is 16 residues long. The CDR3 reads CASNGFQGQLYNEQFF. The CDR3 DNA reads as TGCGCCAGCAACGGGTTTCAGGGTCAACTTTACAATGAGCAGTTCTTC.